This TCR beta chain is drawn from a study of T cell responses to AZD1222 COVID-19 vaccine. Points from the study as a whole: Among vaccine-associated CD4 TCRs, coverage spanned spike, with dominance at 160-218 and 743-854. Targets within unmutated variant regions were reportedly found for nearly half of spike-specific TCRs.

Here immunoSEQ multiplex PCR was the method, and the copy in TCRdb shows in-frame clones only, minus some. The sample holds about 120,000 clones, 89% seen once. Details on this clone: Its target is unknown.

The CDR3 is made up of 15 amino acids. CDR1 is SGHRS and CDR2 is YFSETQ in the germline V gene. Trimming shortened V by 2 bases and J by 7 bases, and 13 bases separated the two germline ends. The V and J genes are TRBV5-1 and TRBJ1-6, with D hard to call. The sequence came from an adult in good health. The sample in question was peripheral blood, obtained on day 0 of AZD1222 vaccination. The CDR3 protein is CASSFVPGENSPLHF. The CDR3 DNA follows: TGCGCCAGCAGCTTTGTGCCCGGCGAGAATTCACCCCTCCACTTT.